Listed here is a single TCR beta chain. The clone's antigen remains unknown. It has no much larger one-base neighbor in the sample; base qualities were not kept. Using the immunoSEQ assay, TCRB CDR3 regions were amplified from roughly 2.1 micrograms of genomic DNA, or from all available DNA when less than that was on hand. For multiplex PCR, 60 forward primers for TCR V beta segments and 13 reverse primers for J beta segments were used. Synthetic control templates were spiked into each sample at limiting dilution to estimate reads per starting template. The Illumina HiSeq System generated 87 bp sequencing reads. Turning to the authors' computational methods: PCR and sequencing errors were removed by a nearest neighbor algorithm that merged closely related sequences. TCR overlap was defined as the percentage of unique tumor TCR beta sequences that were also present in the same patient's peripheral blood. Imported from immuneACCESS, the table was reduced by TCRdb to in-frame sequences with V and J called. These copies leave out some clones; in studies compared against another copy, an unresolved V gene accounts for under half, and the cause of the remainder is not known. D and trimming were read from the DNA, whereas the V and J calls and clone size are those reported in that table. This sample gives roughly 96,000 clones in total; approximately 80% of them show up just once. The top ten hold about 6.5% of the sample.

This sample was included in a study of glioma-infiltrating T cells after dendritic cell vaccination (dated by TCRdb to the mid-2010s). Regarding the research as a whole: Of the roughly 15 glioblastoma patients in the cohort, all drawn from Phase I and II dendritic cell vaccination trials, 9 were newly diagnosed and 6 had recurrent disease. The vaccine was prepared from monocyte-derived dendritic cells that were cultured for seven days with IL-4 and GM-CSF and then pulsed overnight with autologous tumor lysate. Three intradermal dendritic cell vaccine injections were administered to patients at biweekly intervals in the arm below the axilla. TCR sequencing metrics, including TIL content and tumor-blood repertoire overlap, were correlated with survival after dendritic cell vaccination. In glioblastoma patients vaccinated with dendritic cells, deep sequencing of TCR beta CDR3 regions served to measure the amount of tumor-infiltrating lymphocytes and to compare repertoires between tumor and blood. Between about 2003 and 2013, patients were given autologous tumor lysate-pulsed dendritic cell vaccination. Here is what the overall study found, with its caveats: Longer time to progression and overall survival after dendritic cell vaccination were predicted by higher estimated pretreatment TIL content. The response model built on TCR overlap across three groups was characterized as speculative, with prospective validation still needed. The cohort was small and heterogeneous, only a few patients had full blood and tumor sets, and even fewer had initial-recurrent tumor pairs. No direct relationship between TCR clonality and survival was found, suggesting a diverse polyclonal response may matter.

Germline trimming: 5 bases from V, 0 bases from J; junction bases outside gene matches: 2. According to the germline V gene (reference sequence), CDR1 reads SGHNT and CDR2 reads YYREEE. The CDR3 starts with the cysteine, ends with the phenylalanine, and has 14 residues. Only the CDR3 DNA stays, 42 bases, in frame from base 1. Patients were selected for having adequate residual fresh-frozen tumor tissue and more than two years of available survival data. An isocitrate dehydrogenase mutation was not carried by any of the glioblastoma patients, although molecular status was otherwise variable. PBMC were collected before vaccination, two weeks after the third vaccination, and at tumor progression when it occurred. Genomic DNA was extracted with the Qiagen DNeasy Blood extraction Kit.

The chain employs TRBV5-4 and TRBJ2-5; 9 middle bases align to TRBD2. This TCR was sampled from a human donor with glioblastoma. The sample here was blood, taken before dendritic cell vaccination. The base sequence is TGTGCCAGCAGGGCGGGGGGGTACCAAGAGACCCAGTACTTC. This codes for CASRAGGYQETQYF.